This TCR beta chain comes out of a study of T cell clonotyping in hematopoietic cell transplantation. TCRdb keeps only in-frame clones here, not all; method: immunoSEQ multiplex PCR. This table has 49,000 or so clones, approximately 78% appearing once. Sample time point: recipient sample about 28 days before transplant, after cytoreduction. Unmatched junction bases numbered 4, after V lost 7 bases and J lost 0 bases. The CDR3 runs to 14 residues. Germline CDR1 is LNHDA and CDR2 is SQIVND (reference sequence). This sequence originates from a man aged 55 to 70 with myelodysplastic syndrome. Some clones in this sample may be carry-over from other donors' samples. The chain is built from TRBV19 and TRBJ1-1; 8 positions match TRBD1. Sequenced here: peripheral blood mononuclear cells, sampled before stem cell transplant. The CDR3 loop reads CASMTGVMNTEAFF. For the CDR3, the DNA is TGTGCCAGTATGACAGGGGTCATGAACACTGAAGCTTTCTTT.